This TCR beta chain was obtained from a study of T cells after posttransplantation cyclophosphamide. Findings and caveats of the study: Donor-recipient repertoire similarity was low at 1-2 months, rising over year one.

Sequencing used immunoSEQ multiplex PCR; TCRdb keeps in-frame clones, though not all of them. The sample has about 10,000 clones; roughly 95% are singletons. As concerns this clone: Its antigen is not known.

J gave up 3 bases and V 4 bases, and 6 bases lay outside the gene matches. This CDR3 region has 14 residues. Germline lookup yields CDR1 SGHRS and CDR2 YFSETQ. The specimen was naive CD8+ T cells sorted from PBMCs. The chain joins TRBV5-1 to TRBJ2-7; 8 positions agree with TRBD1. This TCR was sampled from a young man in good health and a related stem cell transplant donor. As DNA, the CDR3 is TGCGCCAGCAGCGCCGGCACAGGGGGCTACGAGCAGTACTTC. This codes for CASSAGTGGYEQYF.